The 32 T cell receptor beta chains below were found in one sample sequenced in a study of beta chain features in type 1 diabetes. Expressed TCRB transcripts were sequenced because the entire RNA isolate underwent reverse transcription. Clones were read by immunoSEQ multiplex PCR, and TCRdb kept only the in-frame ones, dropping some. The top ten clones hold approximately 0.47% of a sample with over 300,000 clones, around 8% of them seen once. The sample was central memory CD4+ T cells from blood. The source of these receptors is a woman aged 18-30 years in good health.

This clone was seen a few times. Here the CDR3 reads CASSYRAGGLNEQFF. The CDR3 DNA follows: TGTGCCAGCAGTTACCGAGCGGGAGGGCTTAATGAGCAGTTCTTC. V gene TRBV6-6 combines with J gene TRBJ2-1; 10 positions agree with TRBD2. Losses at the gene ends were 2 bases for V and 7 bases for J; bases not matched to a gene: 5. CDR1 is MNHNY, CDR2 SVGAGI, per germline (reference sequence). The CDR3 sequence is 15 residues long.

The rearrangement uses TRBV4-2 and TRBJ2-1, with a weak D call TRBD2 (6 bases). Per the germline V gene, CDR1 is LGHNA and CDR2 is YNFKEQ. V lost 1 base and J 4 bases, leaving 14 bases between the germline ends. CDR3 length: 16 residues. This CDR3 is CASSQVSGGEYNEQFF. CDR3 nucleotides: TGTGCCAGCAGCCAAGTCTCCGGGGGTGAATACAATGAGCAGTTCTTC.

This clone was observed a few times. The V call is TRBV5-4, the J call TRBJ2-3; 9 bases fit TRBD2. CDR3 length equals 16 residues. Unmatched junction bases numbered 8, after V lost 4 bases and J lost 2 bases. In germline, CDR1 is SGHNT, CDR2 YYREEE (reference sequence). The DNA of the CDR3 is TGTGCCAGCAGCAGCAGACTAGCGGCTCACACAGATACGCAGTATTTT. Residues: CASSSRLAAHTDTQYF.

V gene TRBV29-1 combines with J gene TRBJ2-3; 9 nucleotides line up with TRBD2. The junction had 10 bases not matched to a gene; V was cut back by 7 bases and J by 2 bases. CDR3 length equals 15 residues. The germline V gene has CDR1 SQVTM and CDR2 ANQGSEA. Written as DNA, the CDR3 is TGCAGCGAGTTGATAGCGGGAGCTGACACAGATACGCAGTATTTT. Protein product: CSELIAGADTDTQYF.

There are many counts of this clone. Additional DNA sequences in this sample encode the identical CDR3. The chain joins TRBV7-3 to TRBJ2-3; perhaps TRBD2 as D (6 bases). Germline V gene data show CDR1 as SGHTA and CDR2 as FQGTGA. The CDR3 extends over 13 amino acids. V shed 5 bases and J shed 3 bases, with 9 bases lying between them. CDR3 coding DNA: TGTGCCAGCAGCCCCGGAGGGACAGATACGCAGTATTTT. Residues: CASSPGGTDTQYF.

This clone was detected a few times. The chain couples TRBV29-1 to TRBJ2-4; TRBD2 aligns across 10 bases. Trimming removed 4 bases from V and 3 bases from J; junction bases left unmatched: 6. CDR3 length: 15 residues. The germline gives CDR1 SQVTM, CDR2 ANQGSEA. Written as DNA, the CDR3 is TGCAGCGTTGCTAGGACTAGCGGAGTCAAAAACATTCAGTACTTC. Translating gives CSVARTSGVKNIQYF. The full variable domain, with the rest looked up from reference TRBV29-1 and TRBJ2-4, is SAVISQKPSRDICQRGTSLTIQCQVDSQVTMMFWYRQQPGQSLTLIATANQGSEATYESGFVIDKFPISRPNLTFSTLTVSNMSPEDSSIYLCSVARTSGVKNIQYFGAGTRLSVL.

This clone was seen only a few times. The genes are TRBV5-1 and TRBJ1-4; D is perhaps TRBD1 (6 bases). The CDR3 is 16 residues long. The V gene lost 3 bases and the J gene lost 2 bases, with 14 bases spanning the gap. Germline lookup yields CDR1 SGHRS and CDR2 YFSETQ. CDR3 nucleotides: TGCGCCAGCAGCTACAGGGAGGGGAGCACTAATGAAAAACTGTTTTTT. It translates to CASSYREGSTNEKLFF.

In this sample, this clone turned up a few times. One end of the junction is discordant with germline, which a read error may explain. V and J are TRBV10-3 and TRBJ1-1; TRBD1 matches 7 bases. The V gene's germline CDR1 is ENHRY and CDR2 SYGVKD. The CDR3 spans 13 residues. CDR3 protein: CASSEDRDTEAFF. CDR3 coding DNA: TGTGCCAGCAGTGAAGACAGGGACACTGAAGCTTTCTTT.

The V and J genes are TRBV15 and TRBJ2-1; D is perhaps TRBD1 (6 bases). The ends were cut back, 1 base at V and 5 bases at J, with 15 bases in the middle. This CDR3 is built from 16 residues. The V gene's germline CDR1 is LNHNV and CDR2 YYDKDF (reference sequence). This chain's CDR3 is CATSRAMTSGDNEQFF. The CDR3 DNA sequence: TGTGCCACCAGCAGAGCCATGACATCAGGGGACAATGAGCAGTTCTTC.

J is TRBJ2-7 and V is TRBV11-2; 10 nucleotides line up with TRBD1. CDR1 and CDR2 from the germline V gene are SGHAT and FQNNGV. There are 15 residues in the CDR3. Trimming removed 2 bases from V and 3 bases from J; junction bases left unmatched: 4. CDR3 region: CASSLRGTGDYEQYF. DNA for the CDR3: TGTGCCAGCAGCTTACGCGGGACAGGGGACTACGAGCAGTACTTC.

This chain links TRBV6-6 with TRBJ2-7; 9 bases are a match to TRBD1. V lost 6 bases and J lost 5; bases outside the gene matches: 14. Germline CDR1 reads MNHNY; CDR2 reads SVGAGI (reference sequence). This CDR3 comprises 16 residues. CDR3 in DNA: TGTGCCAGCAGCTCCGGGACAGGGTGGGGAGTTAACGAGCAGTACTTC. It specifies CASSSGTGWGVNEQYF.

The chain combines TRBV5-1 with TRBJ2-2; 8 bases are a match to TRBD2. CDR3 length: 17 residues. The germline V gene encodes CDR1 SGHRS and CDR2 YFSETQ. Trimming removed 5 bases from V and 4 bases from J; junction bases left unmatched: 13. The chain's CDR3 is CASRYPGLDTGTGELFF. CDR3 nucleotides: TGCGCCAGCAGATATCCGGGACTAGACACCGGCACCGGGGAGCTGTTTTTT.

This clone was picked up a small number of times. The chain joins TRBV5-4 to TRBJ2-3, with unresolved D. V was shortened by 1 base and J by 11 bases, with 8 bases between the two germline ends. The germline V gene encodes CDR1 SGHNT and CDR2 YYREEE (reference sequence). The CDR3 runs to 11 residues. Here the CDR3 DNA reads TGTGCCAGCAGCTTGCTGGCCCGGCAGTATTTT. Protein sequence: CASSLLARQYF.

This clone showed up just a few times. The V and J genes are TRBV19 and TRBJ2-1, with TRBD2 matching 9 bases. Trimming took 7 bases from V and 13 from J; bases not matched to a gene: 5. Germline V gene data show CDR1 as LNHDA and CDR2 as SQIVND (reference sequence). The CDR3 consists of 11 residues. CDR3 in amino acids: CASTLAGNQFF. CDR3 coding DNA: TGTGCCAGTACTCTAGCGGGAAATCAGTTCTTC.

This clone was detected many times. The chain links TRBV29-1 to TRBJ1-4; maybe TRBD1 (5 bases). V shed 4 bases and J shed 2 bases, with 11 bases lying between them. Germline V gene lookup returns CDR1 SQVTM and CDR2 ANQGSEA. The CDR3 has 14 residues. The CDR3 DNA reads as TGCAGCGTTGTCGGGGGTCCCACTAATGAAAAACTGTTTTTT. Residues: CSVVGGPTNEKLFF.

There are a few counts of this clone. The genes are TRBV2 and TRBJ2-2; D tentatively fits TRBD1 or TRBD2 (5 bases each). The V and J ends lost 4 bases and 6 bases respectively, with 6 bases between them. Germline CDR1 is SNHLY and CDR2 is FYNNEI. There are 12 residues in the CDR3. The CDR3 loop is CASSGDPGELFF. The CDR3 region has the DNA TGTGCCAGCAGTGGGGACCCCGGGGAGCTGTTTTTT. Using reference TRBV2 and TRBJ2-2 for the parts outside the CDR3, the full variable domain is EPEVTQTPSHQVTQMGQEVILRCVPISNHLYFYWYRQILGQKVEFLVSFYNNEISEKSEIFDDQFSVERPDGSNFTLKIRSTKLEDSAMYFCASSGDPGELFFGEGSRLTVL.

The CDR3 nucleotides are TGTGCCAGCAGCGTAGCGGGAGATTCTCGCTACGAGCAGTACTTC. It codes for CASSVAGDSRYEQYF. V and J are TRBV9 and TRBJ2-7, with D possibly being TRBD2 (6 bases). Trimming left V 0 bases short and J 3 bases short, with 13 bases between. From germline, CDR1 is SGDLS and CDR2 YYNGEE. This CDR3 has 15 amino acids.

This chain connects TRBV13 to TRBJ2-7; 9 positions match TRBD1. CDR3 length equals 15 residues. Per germline, CDR1 PRHDT and CDR2 FYEKMQ (reference sequence). V shed 5 bases and J 6 bases; nucleotides not matched to a gene: 11. The CDR3 region has the DNA TGTGCCAGCAGCCCTGGGGACAGGGCGTTCTCCGAGCAGTACTTC. Its protein is CASSPGDRAFSEQYF.

This chain uses TRBV27 with TRBJ1-1; 7 nucleotides line up with TRBD1. The CDR3 is made up of 12 amino acids. After removal of 3 bases from V and 8 bases from J, the junction contained 3 bases not matched to a gene. Germline assignment: CDR1 MNHEY and CDR2 SMNVEV (reference sequence). CDR3 in amino acids: CASSFRGTEAFF. CDR3 bases: TGTGCCAGCAGTTTCAGGGGGACAGAAGCTTTCTTT.

The chain has TRBV19 and TRBJ2-1; D is possibly TRBD1 (6 bases). V lost 4 bases and J 12 bases, leaving 16 bases between the germline ends. This CDR3 contains 13 residues. Per germline, CDR1 LNHDA and CDR2 SQIVND (reference sequence). The CDR3 coding sequence is TGTGCCAGTAGTACCTCAGGGGCCCCGCGGCAGTTCTTC. This sequence encodes CASSTSGAPRQFF.

The table lists this clone with a few counts. The V gene is TRBV7-3, the J gene TRBJ2-3; D may be TRBD1 or TRBD2 (5 bases each). Trimming removed 6 bases from V and 5 bases from J, with 12 bases in between. The CDR3 covers 13 residues. Germline assignment: CDR1 SGHTA and CDR2 FQGTGA. As DNA, the CDR3 is TGTGCCAGCAGTTCACGGGGCGGAGATACGCAGTATTTT. This gives the protein CASSSRGGDTQYF.

The CDR3: CAISRQGGTGELFF. The CDR3 nucleotides read TGTGCCATCAGTAGACAGGGAGGTACCGGGGAGCTGTTTTTT. The chain employs TRBV10-3 and TRBJ2-2; tentatively, D is TRBD1 (7 bases). The CDR3 totals 14 residues. Germline V CDR1 and CDR2: ENHRY, SYGVKD. The ends were cut back, 5 bases at V and 5 bases at J, with 12 bases in the middle.

V is TRBV4-1 and J is TRBJ2-5; 14 bases are shared with TRBD2. There are 18 residues in the CDR3. CDR1 MGHRA and CDR2 YSYEKL come from the germline V gene. With V trimmed by 0 bases and J by 1 base, 4 bases remained unmatched. CDR3 protein: CASSQDTGLAGGQETQYF. DNA for the CDR3: TGCGCCAGCAGCCAAGACACCGGACTAGCGGGAGGCCAAGAGACCCAGTACTTC.

The chain employs TRBV6-5 and TRBJ1-2; the match to TRBD1 covers 7 bases. The V gene end was trimmed by 2 bases and the J gene end by 3 bases; junction bases not matched to a gene: 3. The CDR3 sequence is 14 residues long. Germline CDR1 reads MNHEY; CDR2 reads SVGAGI. The CDR3 bases are TGTGCCAGCAGTTACGCGGGGACAGACTATGGCTACACCTTC. Encoded protein: CASSYAGTDYGYTF.

This clone was counted many times. The gene calls are TRBV14 and TRBJ1-1; D is ambiguous. This CDR3 comprises 13 residues. In germline, CDR1 is SGHDN, CDR2 FVKESK. Trimming took 1 base from V and 3 from J, leaving 6 bases between them. The CDR3 DNA reads as TGTGCCAGCAGCCAAGGTCTGGACACTGAAGCTTTCTTT. It translates to CASSQGLDTEAFF.

In this sample, this clone turned up many times. The J gene is TRBJ1-5, the V gene TRBV4-3; the D gene is possibly TRBD1 (5 bases). Deletions cut 0 bases from V and 10 bases from J, with 10 bases between. The CDR3 runs to 13 residues. CDR1 and CDR2 from the germline V gene are LGHNA and YSLEER. As DNA, the CDR3 is TGCGCCAGCAGCCAAGATCGCAGGGAACCCCAGCATTTT. It specifies CASSQDRREPQHF.

The chain employs TRBV5-8 and TRBJ1-5, with D hard to call. The V and J ends lost 1 base and 3 bases respectively, with 11 bases between them. CDR3 length equals 15 residues. CDR1 is SGHTS and CDR2 is YDEGEE in the germline V gene. Written as DNA, the CDR3 is TGTGCCAGCAGCTTGTTCGGACGGTACAATCAGCCCCAGCATTTT. It yields the protein CASSLFGRYNQPQHF.

In this sample, this clone turned up a few times. The chain uses TRBV9 and TRBJ2-5, with 7 bases identical to TRBD1. The CDR3 sequence is 11 residues long. The germline V gene has CDR1 SGDLS and CDR2 YYNGEE. V lost 7 bases and J lost 5; bases outside the gene matches: 2. In nucleotides, the CDR3 is TGTGCCAGCGGCAGGGGGGAGACCCAGTACTTC. This translates into CASGRGETQYF. The complete variable domain, with remaining parts taken from reference TRBV9 and TRBJ2-5, reads DSGVTQTPKHLITATGQRVTLRCSPRSGDLSVYWYQQSLDQGLQFLIQYYNGEERAKGNILERFSAQQFPDLHSELNLSSLELGDSALYFCASGRGETQYFGPGTRLLVL.

The rearrangement links TRBV27 to TRBJ1-5; D unresolved. V dropped 4 bases and J dropped 2 bases, with 12 bases sitting between them. Germline CDR1 and CDR2: MNHEY and SMNVEV (reference sequence). The CDR3 loop spans 15 amino acids. The CDR3 DNA is TGTGCCAGCAGTTACGACGGTTTGGGCAATCAGCCCCAGCATTTT. Protein product: CASSYDGLGNQPQHF.

This clone has a handful of counts. The CDR3 DNA reads TGTGCCAGCAGTTTTGGGCACCTCACAGATACGCAGTATTTT. Translated: CASSFGHLTDTQYF. The chain carries TRBV27 and TRBJ2-3; D is undetermined. Germline V gives CDR1 MNHEY, CDR2 SMNVEV (reference sequence). This CDR3 is built from 14 residues. Trimming left V 3 bases short and J 2 bases short, with 9 bases between.

The gene calls are TRBV18 and TRBJ2-1; TRBD2 might be the D (5 bases). The CDR3 is made up of 16 amino acids. Trimming removed 3 bases from V and 3 bases from J, with 15 bases in between. Germline loops: CDR1 KGHSH, CDR2 LQKENI. In nucleotides, the CDR3 is TGTGCCAGCTCACCTCCCACTGGCGGGTTCTACAATGAGCAGTTCTTC. The encoded protein is CASSPPTGGFYNEQFF.

This clone occurred a few times. The rearrangement uses TRBV4-2 and TRBJ2-2, with D unclear. There are 14 residues in the CDR3. V shed 0 bases and J shed 9 bases, with 11 bases lying between them. Germline CDR1 reads LGHNA; CDR2 reads YNFKEQ. The CDR3 sequence: CASSQDFLTRELFF. CDR3 bases: TGTGCCAGCAGCCAAGATTTCCTAACGAGGGAGCTGTTTTTT.